Sequencing of this TCR beta chain was carried out in a study of multiple sclerosis patients with progressive multifocal leukoencephalopathy (dated by TCRdb to the late 2010s). Turning to the overall study: Peripheral T and B cells were examined in MS patients who went on to develop PML (4 under natalizumab, 1 after alemtuzumab) as well as in treated patients who did not. The study aimed to detect JC virus-specific or public T-cell expansions arising at the time of PML onset. From before therapy, through 6 and 12 months, up to PML onset, two natalizumab-treated patients who later developed PML were tracked longitudinally.

The CDR3 runs 14 residues from the cysteine to the phenylalanine. The retained sequence is limited to the CDR3, 42 bases, with the frame set at the first base. CDR1 and CDR2, per the germline V gene (reference sequence), are LNHDA and SQIVND. Comment on this clone: Its antigen target is currently unknown. No per-base quality is available; no much larger clone lies one base away.

Points the paper makes about the study in general: At the time PML developed, no common TRBV or TRBJ gene usage or preferential TRBV-TRBJ pairings were detected. TRB clones above 0.5% frequency appeared only in PML patients, but expanded clones at PML onset were already present before and during natalizumab therapy. Less diverse TRB repertoires in most PML patients were suggested by lower normalized Shannon entropy, whereas values near 1 were observed in the natalizumab-treated controls. Only peripheral blood was analyzed, although cerebrospinal fluid or brain lymphocytes might be more informative for natalizumab-associated PML. Because of the small, descriptive cohort, whether findings reflect JC virus infection or general immunocompromise remained unclear.

The sample's time point label, in plain terms: time of PML onset. The sample's treatment or condition label, in plain terms: on natalizumab therapy at sampling. Diagnosis of PML was based on clinical and MRI findings and confirmed by finding JC virus DNA in cerebrospinal fluid. In the natalizumab-treated patients, PML developed after between roughly 15 and 56 months of natalizumab therapy. All listed patients had previously received interferon beta, and all PML patients were female. Blood samples at T3 were obtained at the time of PML onset. Ficoll-Hypaque density gradient centrifugation was used to isolate peripheral blood mononuclear cells. Amplification of TRB CDR3 regions from genomic DNA was performed at survey-level depth using the immunoSEQ two-step multiplex PCR. Synthetic inline TR CDR3 controls covering all V-J pairings were spiked into each PCR so that template counts could be estimated and amplification bias removed. Reads were processed so that amplification and sequencing bias were reduced, and quantification was performed against synthetic TR CDR3 analogs. The authors' analysis ran thus. In ImmunoSEQ Analyzer, raw data were processed so that out-of-frame sequences and CDR3s with stop codons were removed, with gene names following IMGT nomenclature. Normalized Shannon entropy, defined as 1 minus Pielou's evenness, was used to summarize repertoire diversity. TRB sequences were considered identical only when V gene, J gene and CDR3 were shared. Public PML clonotypes were CDR3s found in two or more PML-onset samples but not found earlier, in controls, or in public databases. CDR3 amino acid composition by position was analyzed with Skylign using the observed count method. Drawn from immuneACCESS, this table holds only the in-frame rearrangements with V and J called that TCRdb kept. Clones are partly lost; checked studies trace under half to an unresolved V gene and leave the rest unexplained. The V and J calls and clone size were taken over from that table, and D and trimming were inferred from the DNA. The sample table contains 25,000 to 35,000 clones; only one count was recorded for approximately 85% of them. In total, the top ten clones hold over 10% of the sample.

The rearrangement joined TRBV19 to TRBJ2-5, with 7 junctional bases fitting TRBD1. Near its end, the DNA agrees better with TRBJ2-7, so the J call may be wrong. Sequences were derived from PBMCs, sampled from a patient treated with natalizumab. The receptor was derived from a woman aged 30 to 39 with progressive multifocal leukoencephalopathy. The DNA reads TGTGCCAGCCAAGGGGGCGCGGGTGCCCACGAGCAGTACTTC. This is translated as CASQGGAGAHEQYF.